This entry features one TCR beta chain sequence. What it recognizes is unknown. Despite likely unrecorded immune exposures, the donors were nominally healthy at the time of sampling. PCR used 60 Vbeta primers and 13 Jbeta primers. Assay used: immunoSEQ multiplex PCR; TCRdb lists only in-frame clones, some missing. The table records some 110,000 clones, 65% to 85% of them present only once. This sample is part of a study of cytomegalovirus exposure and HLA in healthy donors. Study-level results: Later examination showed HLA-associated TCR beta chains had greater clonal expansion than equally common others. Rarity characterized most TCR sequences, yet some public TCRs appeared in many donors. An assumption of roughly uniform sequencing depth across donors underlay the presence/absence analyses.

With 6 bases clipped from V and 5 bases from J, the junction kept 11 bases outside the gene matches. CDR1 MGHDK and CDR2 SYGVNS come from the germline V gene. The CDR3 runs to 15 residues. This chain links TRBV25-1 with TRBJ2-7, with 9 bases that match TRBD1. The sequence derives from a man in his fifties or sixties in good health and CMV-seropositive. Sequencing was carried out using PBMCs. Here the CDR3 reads CASSDYGQGINEQYF. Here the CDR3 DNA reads TGTGCCAGCAGCGACTACGGACAGGGGATTAACGAGCAGTACTTC.